This T cell receptor (beta chain) is from a study of OX40 agonist ivuxolimab in advanced cancers. Context from the whole study: Ivuxolimab was a fully human IgG2 agonistic monoclonal antibody targeting the costimulatory receptor OX40 (CD134). Intravenous ivuxolimab was administered to patients every 2 weeks at six dose levels: 0.01, 0.1, 0.3, 1.5, 3 and 10 mg/kg. Of the approximately 53 patients in dose escalation, 19 had hepatocellular carcinoma, roughly 15 had melanoma, 9 had renal cell carcinoma and 9 had head and neck cancer. In the dose-escalation cohort, about four fifths of patients were male, and the mean age was roughly 56 years with a range of about 20 to 79. Prior anti-PD-1, anti-PD-L1 or anti-CTLA-4 therapy was permitted, and approximately 42% of dose-escalation patients had received checkpoint inhibitors. Three dose-escalation patients achieved partial responses, one with hepatocellular carcinoma and two with cutaneous melanoma. Peripheral TCRbeta sequencing aimed to test whether ivuxolimab altered TCR sequence diversity and caused clonal T-cell expansion. The paper reports the monotherapy dose-escalation portion (N of about 52 patients) of the phase I ivuxolimab trial. Study-wide conclusions, independent of this receptor: At doses of 0.1 to 3.0 mg/kg, clonal expansion of both CD4+ and CD8+ blood T cells was observed from baseline to week 6. Low levels of normalized T-cell clonal expansion were also seen in some patients who did not respond. After ivuxolimab, expanded clones were on average more numerous among CD8+ T cells than among CD4+ T cells. Which antigens the clonally expanded peripheral T cells were specific for was not determined. In partial responders in the 0.1-3.0 mg/kg groups, normalized peripheral clonal expansion was found to be among the lowest, especially among CD8+ T cells.

Genomic DNA was isolated from the sorted cells so that the TCRbeta CDR3 region could be sequenced. The immunoSEQ Assay was used for sequencing of TCRbeta CDR3 regions. The table comes from immuneACCESS by way of TCRdb, which keeps in-frame sequences with V and J called. Part of the clones is missing from these tables; in studies checked, under half for an unresolved V gene and the rest for unknown reasons. The sample yields about 35,000 clones; about nine tenths were counted once. Around a third of the sample is held by the ten biggest clonotypes. The CDR3 starts with the cysteine, ends with the phenylalanine, and has 15 residues. Only the CDR3 portion is preserved as DNA: 45 bases, with reading frame beginning at the first base. The germline V gene encodes CDR1 MDHEN and CDR2 SYDVKM. The germline ends are 15 bases apart after V is trimmed by 10 bases and J by 0 bases. The trial excluded patients who had a history of autoimmune disease or were on systemic immunosuppression. Peripheral blood for TCR sequencing was drawn from every dose cohort at baseline, at cycle 4 day 1 and at cycle 7 day 1. Samples came from an open-label, multicenter, first-in-human phase I dose-escalation trial of ivuxolimab. The trial enrolled adults with locally advanced or metastatic head and neck squamous cell, hepatocellular, melanoma or renal cell carcinoma. Before TCR sequencing, CD4+ and CD8+ T cells were separately sorted from peripheral blood.

As concerns this clone: The antigen this receptor binds is unknown. It has no much larger one-base neighbor in the sample; base qualities were not kept.

The rearranged chain carries TRBV28 and TRBJ2-2, and perhaps TRBD1 as D gene, on 6 matching bases. Specimen: CD4+ or CD8+ T cells sorted from blood, collected in a trial of the OX40 agonist ivuxolimab. The clonotype comes from an adult with an advanced solid tumor such as melanoma, head and neck, liver or kidney cancer. The CDR3 region reads CATQGSNANTGELFF. The DNA sequence is TGTGCCACCCAGGGGTCCAATGCGAACACCGGGGAGCTGTTTTTT.